This TCR beta chain was sequenced in a study of blood T cells in healthy people across ages. Study-level information: T cells yielded about one barcoded beta molecule per two cells through template switching. Notes on the study in general: Donors of long life had a larger count of naive CD4+ cells and greater diversity than aged donors.

The CDR3 covers 16 residues. The germline V gene encodes CDR1 DFQATT and CDR2 SNEGSKA (reference sequence). The V end lost 0 bases, the J end lost 3 bases, and 15 bases lay between the germline ends. A second PCR, run for roughly 7 to 12 cycles, used a sample-barcoded 5' primer plus a J-beta primer mix. Using its own MiXCR run on the 5' RACE reads, TCRdb lists one record per CDR3 protein. This table has some 1.1 million distinct CDR3 sequences, roughly two fifths appearing once. The sample holds a few counts of this clonotype. Its antigen remains unidentified. The study drew donors from healthy Caucasian individuals in Russia aged 6 to 90.

This chain connects TRBV20-1 to TRBJ1-5, with a tentative D call TRBD1 (5 bases). This receptor was taken from a man in his late teens or twenties in good health. Sequenced: blood. The CDR3 spells CSARDIQAGPNQPQHF. For the CDR3, the DNA is TGCAGTGCTAGAGATATCCAGGCAGGGCCCAATCAGCCCCAGCATTTT.